The rows below give T cell receptor beta chains drawn from one sample of a study of OX40 agonist ivuxolimab in advanced cancers. Using immunoSEQ multiplex PCR, the repertoire was profiled, and TCRdb retains in-frame clones only, with some absent. Of 70,000 or so clones listed, 70% to 90% are singletons. The material sequenced was CD4+ or CD8+ T cells sorted from blood, taken in a trial of the OX40 agonist ivuxolimab. Receptors originate from an adult with an advanced solid tumor such as melanoma, head and neck, liver or kidney cancer. CDR3s include the opening cysteine and the closing phenylalanine or tryptophan. The order of the fields is D gene, V gene, clone size, J gene, CDR3 DNA, CDR3 protein. A D gene is named only where the DNA matches it firmly. Size tells how often a clone was seen (once, few, many) or the class of an expanded clone, and some rows leave it out.

TRBD2	TRBV4-2	once	TRBJ2-3	TGTGCCAGCAGCCCGACTAGCGGGAGCACAGATACGCAGTATTTT	CASSPTSGSTDTQYF
TRBD2	TRBV6-5	few	TRBJ2-3	TGTGCCAGCAGTTACTCGCTAGCGGGGTCCCCGGCCACGCAGTATTTT	CASSYSLAGSPATQYF
TRBD1	TRBV6-1	.	TRBJ1-2	TGTGCCAGCAGTTTCAGGGGGGGATCCTATGGCTACACCTTC	CASSFRGGSYGYTF
.	TRBV5-6	.	TRBJ2-4	TGTGCCAGCAGCTTGGGCGAGGCCAAAAACATTCAGTACTTC	CASSLGEAKNIQYF
TRBD1	TRBV28	once	TRBJ2-7	TGTGCCAGCAGTTTAACAGGGGGAGCCTACGAGCAGTACTTC	CASSLTGGAYEQYF
.	TRBV5-8	.	TRBJ2-1	TGTGCCAGCAGCCAGGACGGAGGTGGTGAGCAGTTCTTC	CASSQDGGGEQFF
.	TRBV4-2	.	TRBJ1-2	TGTGCCAGCAGCCCCGTTTGGCCCGCCGCCGATCGGTATGGCTACACCTTC	CASSPVWPAADRYGYTF
.	TRBV18	.	TRBJ2-3	TGTGCCAGCTCACCCGGACAGTGGGCAGATACGCAGTATTTT	CASSPGQWADTQYF
TRBD1	TRBV28	.	TRBJ1-2	TGTGCCAGCACCTTGACAGGGGTCTATGGCTACACCTTC	CASTLTGVYGYTF
TRBD2	TRBV7-7	.	TRBJ2-5	TGTGCTAGCAGCCAGCAGGGGACTAGCGGAGAGACCCAGTACTTC	CASSQQGTSGETQYF
TRBD2	TRBV7-3	.	TRBJ2-1	TGTGCCAGCAGCTTAGCGGGGGACTCCTACAATGAGCAGTTCTTC	CASSLAGDSYNEQFF
.	TRBV7-2	.	TRBJ1-1	TGTGCCAGCAGACCCCCCAGGGTTGGGGGCACTGAAGCTTTCTTT	CASRPPRVGGTEAFF
.	TRBV15	.	TRBJ1-1	TGTGCCACCAGCAGAGATGGGAAGGTGGAGACTGAAGCTTTCTTT	CATSRDGKVETEAFF
.	TRBV4-2	.	TRBJ2-7	TGTGCCAGCAGCCAAGTAATTAGCGGCTCCTACGAGCAGTACTTC	CASSQVISGSYEQYF
.	TRBV9	once	TRBJ2-1	TGTGCCAGCAGCCCTCGGGGGCCCCCCAATGAGCAGTTCTTC	CASSPRGPPNEQFF
TRBD1	TRBV7-3	.	TRBJ2-1	TGTGCCAGCAGCAGGGACAGGGACAATGAGCAGTTCTTC	CASSRDRDNEQFF
TRBD1	TRBV18	.	TRBJ2-7	TGTGCCAGCTCGCTTCGGGGACAGGGGGCCTACGAGCAGTACTTC	CASSLRGQGAYEQYF
TRBD1	TRBV11-3	.	TRBJ2-1	TGTGCCAGCAGCTTGAGGACAGGAGACTACAATGAGCAGTTCTTC	CASSLRTGDYNEQFF
.	TRBV30	.	TRBJ1-2	TGTGCCTGGAGCAGGGCAAGGGACTATGGCTACACCTTC	CAWSRARDYGYTF
.	TRBV11-2	.	TRBJ2-5	TGTGCCAGCAGCCGCGGGACCCCAGAGACCCAGTACTTC	CASSRGTPETQYF
TRBD1	TRBV14	few	TRBJ1-2	TGTGCCAGCAGCCAAGAGGGACAGCGGGTTAGTGGCTACACCTTC	CASSQEGQRVSGYTF
.	TRBV9	.	TRBJ2-5	TGTGCCAGCAGCGTAGACCCGCAGACAAGGGAGCAGTACTTC	CASSVDPQTREQYF
.	TRBV9	.	TRBJ1-6	TGTGCCAGCAGCGCGGGGGCAGGGGTTTATCCGAGCTCACCCCTCCACTTT	CASSAGAGVYPSSPLHF
.	TRBV5-1	.	TRBJ2-3	TGCGCCAGCAGTGTAATTCCGATTAGCACAGATACGCAGTATTTT	CASSVIPISTDTQYF
.	TRBV4-3	.	TRBJ2-1	TGCGCCAGCAGCCAAGATTTGGGGGCCAGCTCCTACAATGAGCAGTTCTTC	CASSQDLGASSYNEQFF
.	TRBV30	.	TRBJ1-5	TGTGCCTGGAGCGCGACAGTGCTCGATCAGCCCCAGCATTTT	CAWSATVLDQPQHF
TRBD1	TRBV4-2	many	TRBJ2-7	TGTGCCAGCAGCCATGGACAGGGCGGGGACGAGCAGTACTTC	CASSHGQGGDEQYF